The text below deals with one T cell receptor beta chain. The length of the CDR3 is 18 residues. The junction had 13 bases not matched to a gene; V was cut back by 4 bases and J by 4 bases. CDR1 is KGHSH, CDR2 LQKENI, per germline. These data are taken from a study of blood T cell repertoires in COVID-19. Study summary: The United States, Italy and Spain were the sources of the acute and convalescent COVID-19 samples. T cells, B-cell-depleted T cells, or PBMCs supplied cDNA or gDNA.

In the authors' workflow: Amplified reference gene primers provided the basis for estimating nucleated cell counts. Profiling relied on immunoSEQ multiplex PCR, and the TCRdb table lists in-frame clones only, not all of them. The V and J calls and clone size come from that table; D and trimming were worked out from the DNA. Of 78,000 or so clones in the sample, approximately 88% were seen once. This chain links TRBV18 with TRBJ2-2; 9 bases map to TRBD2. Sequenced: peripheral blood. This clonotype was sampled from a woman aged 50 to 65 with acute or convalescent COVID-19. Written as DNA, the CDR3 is TGTGCCAGCTCACTTACCCCCCTGGTAGCGGGGGTCACCGGGGAGCTGTTTTTT. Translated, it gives CASSLTPLVAGVTGELFF. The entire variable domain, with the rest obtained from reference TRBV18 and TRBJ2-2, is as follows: NAGVMQNPRHLVRRRGQEARLRCSPMKGHSHVYWYRQLPEEGLKFMVYLQKENIIDESGMPKERFSAEFPKEGPSILRIQQVVRGDSAAYFCASSLTPLVAGVTGELFFGEGSRLTVL.